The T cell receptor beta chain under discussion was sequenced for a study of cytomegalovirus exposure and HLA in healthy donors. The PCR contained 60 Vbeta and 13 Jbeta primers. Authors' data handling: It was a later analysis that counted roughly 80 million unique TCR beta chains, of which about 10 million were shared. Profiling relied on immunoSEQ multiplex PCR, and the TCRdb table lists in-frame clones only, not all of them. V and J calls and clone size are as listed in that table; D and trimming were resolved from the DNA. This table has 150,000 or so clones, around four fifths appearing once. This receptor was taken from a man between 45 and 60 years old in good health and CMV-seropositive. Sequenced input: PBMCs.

CDR3 region: CASSLGPGKAGYTF. In DNA, the CDR3 is TGTGCCAGCAGTTTAGGTCCGGGGAAGGCCGGCTACACCTTC. The chain uses TRBV28 and TRBJ1-2; D gene unclear. V was shortened by 2 bases and J by 8 bases, with 15 bases between the two germline ends. The length of the CDR3 is 14 residues. Germline V gene lookup returns CDR1 MDHEN and CDR2 SYDVKM.